This passage covers 11 T cell receptor beta chains from one sample sequenced in a study of OX40 agonist ivuxolimab in advanced cancers. Generated by immunoSEQ multiplex PCR, the TCRdb table keeps only in-frame clones and is missing some. The repertoire consists of under 100,000 clones, with 90% occurring once and the leading ten covering around 0.15%. This sample comprised CD4+ or CD8+ T cells sorted from blood, obtained in a trial of the OX40 agonist ivuxolimab. The source is an adult with an advanced solid tumor such as melanoma, head and neck, liver or kidney cancer.

The genes are TRBV5-6 and TRBJ2-5; 8 bases are a match to TRBD2. CDR3 length: 16 residues. CDR1 and CDR2 (germline): SGHDT, YYEEEE. Trimming removed 5 bases from V and 1 base from J; junction bases left unmatched: 10. CDR3 nucleotides: TGTGCCAGCAGACATCTCGATGGGACTAGCCAAGAGACCCAGTACTTC. Its translation is CASRHLDGTSQETQYF.

This clone was seen once. The chain uses TRBV19 and TRBJ2-3; TRBD2 agrees at 13 bases. J gave up 4 bases and V 6 bases, and 4 bases lay outside the gene matches. Germline CDR1 reads LNHDA; CDR2 reads SQIVND (reference sequence). The CDR3 has 15 amino acids. Written as DNA, the CDR3 is TGTGCCAGTAGACGGACTAGCGGGAGCGCAGATACGCAGTATTTT. It translates to CASRRTSGSADTQYF.

This chain uses TRBV5-1 with TRBJ1-3; no reliable D call. V gave up 0 bases and J gave up 6 bases, with 7 bases separating them. There are 13 residues in the CDR3. From germline, CDR1 is SGHRS and CDR2 YFSETQ. The CDR3 DNA is TGCGCCAGCAGCTTGGGGTATTTAAACACCATATATTTT. Translation gives CASSLGYLNTIYF. Using reference TRBV5-1 and TRBJ1-3 for the parts outside the CDR3, the full variable domain is KAGVTQTPRYLIKTRGQQVTLSCSPISGHRSVSWYQQTPGQGLQFLFEYFSETQRNKGNFPGRFSGRQFSNSRSEMNVSTLELGDSALYLCASSLGYLNTIYFGEGSWLTVV.

The J gene is TRBJ1-2, the V gene TRBV6-5; the D is unclear. Germline loops: CDR1 MNHEY, CDR2 SVGAGI. The CDR3 has 9 amino acids. V was cut by 6 bases and J by 7 bases, with 3 bases left in between. This chain's CDR3 is CASRGGYTF. The CDR3 DNA is TGTGCCAGCAGGGGTGGCTACACCTTC.

V usage is TRBV19 and J usage is TRBJ1-1; possible D gene TRBD1, 5 bases. V gave up 5 bases and J gave up 6 bases, with 13 bases separating them. The CDR3 has 13 residues. The germline CDR1 and CDR2 sequences are LNHDA and SQIVND (reference sequence). The CDR3 region is CASSSSGFPEAFF. In DNA form, the CDR3 reads TGTGCCAGTAGTTCCTCAGGGTTCCCTGAAGCTTTCTTT.

The chain uses TRBV29-1 and TRBJ2-7, with unresolved D. Trimming took off 4 bases at V and 7 bases at J, with 8 bases between the two ends. The CDR3 is 10 amino acids. From germline, CDR1 is SQVTM and CDR2 ANQGSEA. In nucleotides, the CDR3 is TGCAGCGTTGGTGATAGGGAGCAGTACTTC. Translated: CSVGDREQYF.

The chain recombines TRBV7-2 with TRBJ2-5; D remains unclear. The V end was cut by 1 base, the J end by 7 bases, with 13 bases between. Germline assignment: CDR1 SGHTA and CDR2 FQGNSA. CDR3 length: 14 amino acids. The CDR3 DNA sequence: TGTGCCAGCAGCTTAGTCGGACCGGGCGTGACCCAGTACTTC. Encoded protein: CASSLVGPGVTQYF.

The genes are TRBV9 and TRBJ2-7; D is ambiguous. CDR3 length: 12 amino acids. V lost 2 bases and J 6 bases, leaving 9 bases between the germline ends. Germline V gives CDR1 SGDLS, CDR2 YYNGEE. CDR3 protein: CASSVEGFEQYF. The CDR3 DNA follows: TGTGCCAGCAGCGTCGAAGGGTTCGAGCAGTACTTC.

This sequence joins TRBV5-8 and TRBJ1-4; 10 bases are shared with TRBD1. Germline V gene lookup returns CDR1 SGHTS and CDR2 YDEGEE. The CDR3 loop spans 15 amino acids. J gave up 11 bases and V 0 bases, and 7 bases lay outside the gene matches. In nucleotides, the CDR3 is TGTGCCAGCAGCTTGGTACCGGACAGGGGGGCCAAACTGTTTTTT. It yields the protein CASSLVPDRGAKLFF. Based on the CDR3 plus reference TRBV5-8 and TRBJ1-4, the full variable domain is EAGVTQSPTHLIKTRGQQATLRCSPISGHTSVYWYQQALGLGLQFLLWYDEGEERNRGNFPPRFSGRQFPNYSSELNVNALELEDSALYLCASSLVPDRGAKLFFGSGTQLSVL.

This rearrangement joins TRBV7-2 to TRBJ1-4; no reliable D call. With 3 bases removed from V and 4 bases from J, the gap between germline ends came to 6 bases. Germline V gene data show CDR1 as SGHTA and CDR2 as FQGNSA. The CDR3 has 13 amino acids. The CDR3, as DNA: TGTGCCAGCAGCTTGGCTTATAATGAAAAACTGTTTTTT. Amino acid sequence: CASSLAYNEKLFF. The variable domain in full, with the rest retrieved from reference TRBV7-2 and TRBJ1-4, is GAGVSQSPSNKVTEKGKDVELRCDPISGHTALYWYRQSLGQGLEFLIYFQGNSAPDKSGLPSDRFSAERTGGSVSTLTIQRTQQEDSAVYLCASSLAYNEKLFFGSGTQLSVL.

This chain links TRBV5-1 with TRBJ2-1; 8 bases agree with TRBD1. This CDR3 spans 18 amino acids. Per the germline V gene, CDR1 is SGHRS and CDR2 is YFSETQ. J was trimmed by 9 bases and V by 0 bases; bases with no gene match: 17. In nucleotides, the CDR3 is TGCGCCAGCAGCTTGGGCGGGGCTTGGACAGGGAGTTTGGGTGAGCAGTTCTTC. It is translated as CASSLGGAWTGSLGEQFF.